This note documents a single TCR beta chain sequence. What it recognizes is unknown. These data are taken from a study of T cell responses to AZD1222 COVID-19 vaccine. Study-wide context: Analyses pooled second doses at about 4 or about 12 weeks.

The study, taken as a whole, reports: Two AZD1222 administrations were followed by greater Spike-specific TCR breadth and depth.

The germline V gene encodes CDR1 MDHEN and CDR2 SYDVKM. The V end was cut by 2 bases, the J end by 6 bases, with 11 bases between. The CDR3 sequence is 14 residues long. TCRdb's copy holds only in-frame clones and misses some; the assay was immunoSEQ multiplex PCR. Of 95,000 or so clones in the sample, 70% to 90% were seen once. The source is an adult in good health. The chain employs TRBV28 and TRBJ1-5; D not resolved. The sample consisted of peripheral blood, taken on day 0 of AZD1222 vaccination. The chain's CDR3 is CASSLGPRFQPQHF. The CDR3 DNA reads TGTGCCAGCAGTTTAGGTCCTCGCTTTCAGCCCCAGCATTTT.